This TCR beta chain was found in a study of shared T cell receptors in the human thymus. The table came from immunoSEQ multiplex PCR; TCRdb's copy has only in-frame clones and leaves some out. This table holds hundreds of thousands of clones, roughly 88% found once. Germline V gives CDR1 SEHNR, CDR2 FQNEAQ (reference sequence). V was pared by 1 base and J by 0 bases, with 8 bases of the junction left unmatched. The CDR3 covers 17 residues. These data also featured in a second study, about human thymus T cells. Per that study: Corrective cardiac operations yielded the resected thymus tissue. Gene usage (both V and J) appeared biased in thymic and blood repertoires.

The chain has TRBV7-9 and TRBJ1-1; 7 bases map to TRBD1. The sequence came from a girl under two years old with a congenital heart defect. Sequenced: thymocytes. The CDR3 nucleotides read TGTGCCAGCAGCTTAGTTAGGACAGGACCTATGAACACTGAAGCTTTCTTT. This sequence encodes CASSLVRTGPMNTEAFF.